Listed here are 13 T cell receptor beta chains from one sample, sequenced in a study of cytomegalovirus exposure and HLA in healthy donors. Some clones are missing from TCRdb's copy, which holds only in-frame ones; the method was immunoSEQ multiplex PCR. The sample contains more than 85,000 clones, approximately 89% of which appear only once. Sequencing was carried out using PBMCs. The receptor set was obtained from a young woman in good health and CMV-seronegative.

The rearrangement links TRBV5-1 to TRBJ2-2; the D gene is possibly TRBD1 (6 bases). Germline CDR1 is SGHRS and CDR2 is YFSETQ. Trimming shortened V by 7 bases and J by 1 base, and 11 bases separated the two germline ends. There are 14 residues in the CDR3. CDR3 sequence reads: CASDSGQNTGELFF. CDR3 in DNA: TGCGCCAGCGACTCGGGACAGAACACCGGGGAGCTGTTTTTT. Using reference TRBV5-1 and TRBJ2-2 for the parts outside the CDR3, the full variable domain is KAGVTQTPRYLIKTRGQQVTLSCSPISGHRSVSWYQQTPGQGLQFLFEYFSETQRNKGNFPGRFSGRQFSNSRSEMNVSTLELGDSALYLCASDSGQNTGELFFGEGSRLTVL.

V is TRBV27 and J is TRBJ2-1, with 8 nucleotides matching TRBD2. The CDR3 contains 15 residues. Germline V lookup: CDR1 MNHEY, CDR2 SMNVEV (reference sequence). V shed 4 bases and J 5 bases; nucleotides not matched to a gene: 7. This CDR3 is CASSSPAGVNNEQFF. The CDR3 bases are TGTGCCAGCAGTTCCCCAGCGGGAGTAAACAATGAGCAGTTCTTC.

CDR3 DNA: TGCGCCAGCAGCCAATCCGGCGGCAGGGGGCGAGGAAGGAACACTGAAGCTTTCTTT. Protein product: CASSQSGGRGRGRNTEAFF. The rearrangement links TRBV4-3 to TRBJ1-1, with TRBD1 matching over 8 bases. Germline assignment: CDR1 LGHNA and CDR2 YSLEER. The CDR3 extends over 19 amino acids. Germline trimming cut 2 bases from V and 1 base from J; bases unmatched to any gene: 15.

The rearrangement links TRBV28 to TRBJ2-7, with 7 bases aligning to TRBD2. The CDR3 covers 17 residues. After removal of 6 bases from V and 3 bases from J, the junction contained 17 bases not matched to a gene. Looked up from germline, CDR1 is MDHEN and CDR2 is SYDVKM. Written as DNA, the CDR3 is TGTGCCAGCAGGCTAAATAGCGGGTACTCGGGTAACTACGAGCAGTACTTC. Amino acid sequence: CASRLNSGYSGNYEQYF.

This rearrangement joins TRBV2 to TRBJ1-2, with D perhaps matching TRBD1 (5 bases). V gave up 3 bases and J gave up 2 bases, with 13 bases separating them. The germline V gene has CDR1 SNHLY and CDR2 FYNNEI. The CDR3 has 15 amino acids. The CDR3 region is CASSELGDRNYGYTF. The CDR3 DNA follows: TGTGCCAGCAGTGAGTTAGGGGATAGGAACTATGGCTACACCTTC.

V is TRBV11-2 and J is TRBJ2-5, with 9 bases fitting TRBD2. The junction had 12 bases not matched to a gene; V was cut back by 6 bases and J by 4 bases. Per the germline V gene, CDR1 is SGHAT and CDR2 is FQNNGV. CDR3 length: 16 amino acids. This chain's CDR3 is CASRSPRGRAGETQYF. CDR3 in DNA: TGTGCCAGCAGATCCCCGCGCGGGAGGGCTGGAGAGACCCAGTACTTC.

The rearrangement links TRBV28 to TRBJ2-7, with TRBD1 as a possible D gene (6 bases). The CDR3 sequence is 14 residues long. Trimming took 2 bases from V and 5 from J, leaving 13 bases between them. CDR1 MDHEN and CDR2 SYDVKM come from the germline V gene. The CDR3 region has the DNA TGTGCCAGCAGTTTAGTCAGGGGTGAAGACGAGCAGTACTTC. It specifies CASSLVRGEDEQYF. Looking up the rest from reference TRBV28 and TRBJ2-7 gives the full variable domain: DVKVTQSSRYLVKRTGEKVFLECVQDMDHENMFWYRQDPGLGLRLIYFSYDVKMKEKGDIPEGYSVSREKKERFSLILESASTNQTSMYLCASSLVRGEDEQYFGPGTRLTVT.

This clone was seen just once. The chain combines TRBV5-4 with TRBJ1-1; weak D call: TRBD1 (6 bases). With 4 bases removed from V and 2 bases from J, the gap between germline ends came to 12 bases. The CDR3 spans 14 residues. The germline V gene has CDR1 SGHNT and CDR2 YYREEE (reference sequence). The DNA for the CDR3 is TGTGCCAGCAGCAGGGGGGGTGATAACACTGAAGCTTTCTTT. Residues: CASSRGGDNTEAFF.

The rearrangement uses TRBV7-2 and TRBJ2-1, with D possibly matching TRBD1 (5 bases). With 5 bases removed from V and 2 bases from J, the gap between germline ends came to 13 bases. Germline V gene data show CDR1 as SGHTA and CDR2 as FQGNSA. The CDR3 totals 15 residues. CDR3 nucleotides: TGTGCCAGCAGCCCACGACAGACCGCCTACAATGAGCAGTTCTTC. Its translation is CASSPRQTAYNEQFF.

The chain employs TRBV27 and TRBJ1-5, with TRBD1 identical over 7 bases. Germline V gene lookup returns CDR1 MNHEY and CDR2 SMNVEV (reference sequence). The CDR3 has 16 residues. Trimming removed 6 bases from V and 1 base from J; junction bases left unmatched: 9. CDR3 residues: CASSNSVQGSNQPQHF. The CDR3 DNA sequence: TGTGCCAGCAGCAACTCAGTACAGGGGAGCAATCAGCCCCAGCATTTT.

This rearrangement joins TRBV9 to TRBJ2-1, with 9 bases matching TRBD1. Germline V gene data show CDR1 as SGDLS and CDR2 as YYNGEE. The length of the CDR3 is 18 residues. V lost 0 bases, J lost 8 bases, and 15 bases stayed unmatched. The CDR3 bases are TGTGCCAGCAGCGTAGCTACGGACAGGGGTCTCCGTCAGGATGAGCAGTTCTTC. Its translation is CASSVATDRGLRQDEQFF.

The rearrangement links TRBV7-3 to TRBJ2-5; 9 nucleotides line up with TRBD2. J lost 2 bases, V lost 2 bases, and 6 bases had no gene match. This CDR3 spans 16 amino acids. Germline lookup yields CDR1 SGHTA and CDR2 FQGTGA. The CDR3 region is CASSLLGLAGQETQYF. The CDR3 bases are TGTGCCAGCAGCTTATTAGGTCTAGCGGGACAAGAGACCCAGTACTTC.

The genes are TRBV27 and TRBJ1-5; 7 nucleotides agree with TRBD1. Germline V gene sequence: CDR1 MNHEY, CDR2 SMNVEV (reference sequence). With V trimmed by 0 bases and J by 7 bases, 12 bases remained unmatched. The CDR3 is 17 amino acids. The CDR3 region is CASSLSPGTGVRQPQHF. In nucleotides, the CDR3 is TGTGCCAGCAGTTTATCACCGGGAACAGGGGTGCGGCAGCCCCAGCATTTT.